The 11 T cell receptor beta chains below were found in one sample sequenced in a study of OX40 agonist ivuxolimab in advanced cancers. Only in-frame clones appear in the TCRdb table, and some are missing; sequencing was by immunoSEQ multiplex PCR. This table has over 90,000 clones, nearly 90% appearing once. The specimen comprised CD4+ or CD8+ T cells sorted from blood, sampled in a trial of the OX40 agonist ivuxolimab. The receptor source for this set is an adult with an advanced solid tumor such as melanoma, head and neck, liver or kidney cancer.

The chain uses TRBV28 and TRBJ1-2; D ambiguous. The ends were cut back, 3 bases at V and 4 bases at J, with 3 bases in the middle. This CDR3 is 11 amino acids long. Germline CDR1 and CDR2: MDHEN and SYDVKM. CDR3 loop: CASSFPYGYTF. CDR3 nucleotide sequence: TGTGCCAGCAGTTTCCCCTATGGCTACACCTTC.

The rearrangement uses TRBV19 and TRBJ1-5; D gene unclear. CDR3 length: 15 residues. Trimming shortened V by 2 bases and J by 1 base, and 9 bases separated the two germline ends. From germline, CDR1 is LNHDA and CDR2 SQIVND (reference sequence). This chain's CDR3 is CASSISGKSNQPQHF. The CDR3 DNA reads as TGTGCCAGTAGTATATCCGGGAAGAGCAATCAGCCCCAGCATTTT.

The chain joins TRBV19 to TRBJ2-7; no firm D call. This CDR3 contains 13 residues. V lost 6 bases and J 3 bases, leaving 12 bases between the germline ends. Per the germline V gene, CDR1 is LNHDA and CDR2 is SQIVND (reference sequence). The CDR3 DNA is TGTGCCAGTAGCCCTCGTGTCTTCTACGAGCAGTACTTC. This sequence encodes CASSPRVFYEQYF.

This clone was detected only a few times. The CDR3 region has the DNA TGCGCCAGCAGCCCCGACAGGGCCCTGGACGGGGAGCTGTTTTTT. Translated: CASSPDRALDGELFF. The V call is TRBV5-1, the J call TRBJ2-2; 7 nucleotides align to TRBD1. The CDR3 is made up of 15 amino acids. Trimming removed 4 bases from V and 7 bases from J; junction bases left unmatched: 10. Germline lookup yields CDR1 SGHRS and CDR2 YFSETQ.

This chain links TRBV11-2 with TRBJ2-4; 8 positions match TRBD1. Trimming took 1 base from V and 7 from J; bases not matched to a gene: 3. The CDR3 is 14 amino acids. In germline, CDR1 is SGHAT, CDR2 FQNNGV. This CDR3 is CASSLVGDRNIQYF. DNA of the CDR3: TGTGCCAGCAGCTTAGTGGGGGACAGGAACATTCAGTACTTC.

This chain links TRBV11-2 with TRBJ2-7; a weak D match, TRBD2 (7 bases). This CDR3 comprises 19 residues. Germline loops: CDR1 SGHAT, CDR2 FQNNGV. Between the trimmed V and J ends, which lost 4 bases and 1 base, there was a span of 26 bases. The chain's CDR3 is CASSYSVSLQGGPSYEQYF. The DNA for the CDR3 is TGTGCCAGCAGCTATAGCGTTTCTTTACAGGGAGGGCCTTCCTACGAGCAGTACTTC. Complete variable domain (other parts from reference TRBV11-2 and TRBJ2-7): EAGVAQSPRYKIIEKRQSVAFWCNPISGHATLYWYQQILGQGPKLLIQFQNNGVVDDSQLPKDRFSAERLKGVDSTLKIQPAKLEDSAVYLCASSYSVSLQGGPSYEQYFGPGTRLTVT.

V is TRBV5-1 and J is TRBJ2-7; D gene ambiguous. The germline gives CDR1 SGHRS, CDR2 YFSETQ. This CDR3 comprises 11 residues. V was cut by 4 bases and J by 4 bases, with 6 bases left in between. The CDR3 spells CASSEKYEQYF. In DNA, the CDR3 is TGCGCCAGCAGCGAGAAGTACGAGCAGTACTTC.

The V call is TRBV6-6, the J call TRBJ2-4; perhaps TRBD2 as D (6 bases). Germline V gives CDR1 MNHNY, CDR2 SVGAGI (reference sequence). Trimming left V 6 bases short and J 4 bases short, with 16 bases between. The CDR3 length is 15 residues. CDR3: CASRYDPGLKNIQYF. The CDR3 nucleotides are TGTGCCAGCAGGTACGACCCGGGACTTAAAAACATTCAGTACTTC.

The CDR3 DNA sequence: TGTGCCAGCTCACAACAGATGAACTCTGGAAACACCATATATTTT. Residues: CASSQQMNSGNTIYF. The chain has TRBV18 and TRBJ1-3; D is unclear. With 4 bases removed from V and 0 bases from J, the gap between germline ends came to 10 bases. The CDR3 sequence is 15 residues long. The germline V gene has CDR1 KGHSH and CDR2 LQKENI.

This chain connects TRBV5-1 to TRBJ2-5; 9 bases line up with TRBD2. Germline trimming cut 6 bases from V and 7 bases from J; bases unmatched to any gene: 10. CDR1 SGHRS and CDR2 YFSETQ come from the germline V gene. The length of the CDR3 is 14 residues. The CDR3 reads CASTPTSGEVTQYF. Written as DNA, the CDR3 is TGCGCCAGCACCCCGACTAGCGGCGAGGTGACCCAGTACTTC.

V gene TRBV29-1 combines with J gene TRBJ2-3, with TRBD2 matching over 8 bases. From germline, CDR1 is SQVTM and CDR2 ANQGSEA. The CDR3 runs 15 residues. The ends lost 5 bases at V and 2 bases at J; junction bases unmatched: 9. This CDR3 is CSVPPQAGATDTQYF. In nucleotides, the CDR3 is TGCAGCGTTCCCCCTCAAGCGGGGGCCACAGATACGCAGTATTTT.